A single sample is the source of the 2 T cell receptor beta chains below, sequenced in a study of blood T cell repertoires in COVID-19. TCRdb keeps only in-frame clones here, not all; method: immunoSEQ multiplex PCR. The data hold more than 150,000 clones, with approximately 88% observed a single time. The source material was peripheral blood. All receptors derive from an older woman with acute or convalescent COVID-19.

This clone came up once. The rearrangement joins TRBV30 to TRBJ1-2, with TRBD1 as a possible D gene (5 bases). The CDR3 runs to 11 residues. Germline-derived CDR1 and CDR2 are GTSNPN and SVGIG (reference sequence). The CDR3 reads CAVGRDYGYTF. CDR3 coding DNA: TGTGCGGTTGGCAGGGACTATGGCTACACCTTC.

The gene calls are TRBV7-2 and TRBJ1-2; 9 bases are shared with TRBD1. V shed 5 bases and J 4 bases; nucleotides not matched to a gene: 8. The CDR3 has 15 residues. CDR1 is SGHTA, CDR2 FQGNSA, per germline. Here the CDR3 reads CASSISPGQGYGYTF. In nucleotides, the CDR3 is TGTGCCAGCAGCATCTCTCCGGGACAGGGCTATGGCTACACCTTC.